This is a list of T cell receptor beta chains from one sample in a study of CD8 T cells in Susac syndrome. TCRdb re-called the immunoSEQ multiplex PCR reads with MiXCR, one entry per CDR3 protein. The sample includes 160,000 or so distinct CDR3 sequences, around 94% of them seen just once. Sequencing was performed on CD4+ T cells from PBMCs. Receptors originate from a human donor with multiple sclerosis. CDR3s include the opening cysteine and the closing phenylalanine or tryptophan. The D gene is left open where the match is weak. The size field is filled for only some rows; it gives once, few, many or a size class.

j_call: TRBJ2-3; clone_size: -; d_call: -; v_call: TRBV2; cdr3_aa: CASRADLAGRDTQYF; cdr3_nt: TGTGCCAGCAGGGCTGACCTCGCCGGCAGAGATACGCAGTATTTT
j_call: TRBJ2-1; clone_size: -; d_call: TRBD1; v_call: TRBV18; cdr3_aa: CASSRSTGAENEQFF; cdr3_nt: TGTGCCAGCTCACGTTCGACAGGGGCCGAGAATGAGCAGTTCTTC
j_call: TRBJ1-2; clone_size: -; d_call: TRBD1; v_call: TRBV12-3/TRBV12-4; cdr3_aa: CASNRDRGYGYTF; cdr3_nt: TGTGCCAGCAACCGGGACAGGGGCTATGGCTACACCTTC
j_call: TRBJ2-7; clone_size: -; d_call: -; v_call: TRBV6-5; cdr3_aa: CASILRAGTNYEQYF; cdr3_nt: TGTGCCAGCATCTTACGCGCAGGGACGAACTACGAGCAGTACTTC
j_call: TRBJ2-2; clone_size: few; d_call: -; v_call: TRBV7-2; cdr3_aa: CASSKNTGELFF; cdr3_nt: TGTGCCAGCAGCAAGAACACCGGGGAGCTGTTTTTT
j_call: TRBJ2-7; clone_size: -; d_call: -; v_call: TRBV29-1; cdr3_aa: CSVELPEVGYEQYF; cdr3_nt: TGCAGCGTTGAACTACCTGAAGTAGGCTACGAGCAGTACTTC
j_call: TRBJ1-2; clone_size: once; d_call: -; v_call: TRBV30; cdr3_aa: CAWSSQAGTGYTF; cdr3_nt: TGTGCCTGGAGTTCTCAGGCCGGGACAGGCTACACCTTC
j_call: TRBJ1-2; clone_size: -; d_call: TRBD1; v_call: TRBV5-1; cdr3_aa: CASSTGQAWGYGYTF; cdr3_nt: TGCGCCAGCAGCACCGGACAGGCCTGGGGCTATGGCTACACCTTC
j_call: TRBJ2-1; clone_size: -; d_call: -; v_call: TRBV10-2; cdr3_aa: CASQYLRDTEQFF; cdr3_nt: TGCGCCAGCCAGTACCTCAGGGACACCGAGCAGTTCTTC
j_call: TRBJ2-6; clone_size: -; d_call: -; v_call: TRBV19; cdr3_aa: CASLVHHSGANVLTF; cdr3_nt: TGTGCCAGTTTGGTCCACCACTCTGGGGCCAACGTCCTGACTTTC
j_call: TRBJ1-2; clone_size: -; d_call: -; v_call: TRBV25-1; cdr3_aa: CASSTHRFDSGYTF; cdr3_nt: TGTGCCAGCAGTACCCACAGGTTTGACTCTGGCTACACCTTC
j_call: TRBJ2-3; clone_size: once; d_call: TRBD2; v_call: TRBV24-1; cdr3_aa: CATSDDASGRARDTQYF; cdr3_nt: TGTGCCACCAGTGATGACGCTAGCGGGAGGGCGAGAGATACGCAGTATTTT
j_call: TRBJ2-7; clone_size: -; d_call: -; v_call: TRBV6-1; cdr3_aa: CASRTLDMSYEQYF; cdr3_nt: TGTGCCAGCAGGACCTTGGACATGTCCTACGAGCAGTACTTC
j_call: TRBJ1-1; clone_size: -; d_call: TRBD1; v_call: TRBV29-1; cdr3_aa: CSSRQGTNTEAFF; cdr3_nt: TGCAGCTCAAGACAGGGGACGAACACTGAAGCTTTCTTT
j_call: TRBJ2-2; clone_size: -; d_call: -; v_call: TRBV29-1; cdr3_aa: CSVAPDSRNTGELFF; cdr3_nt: TGCAGCGTTGCGCCGGACAGCAGAAACACCGGGGAGCTGTTTTTT
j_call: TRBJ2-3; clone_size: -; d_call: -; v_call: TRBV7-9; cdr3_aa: CASSLYRASGGETDTQYF; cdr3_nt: TGTGCCAGCAGCTTATACCGCGCATCGGGGGGCGAGACAGATACGCAGTATTTT
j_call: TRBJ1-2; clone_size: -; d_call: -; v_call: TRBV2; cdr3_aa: CASSAGVLSPYGYTF; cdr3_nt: TGTGCCAGCAGTGCAGGGGTCCTCTCTCCCTATGGCTACACCTTC
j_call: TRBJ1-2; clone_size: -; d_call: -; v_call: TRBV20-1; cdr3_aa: CSAPHGEGSYTF; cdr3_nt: TGCAGTGCTCCCCACGGGGAGGGCAGCTACACCTTC
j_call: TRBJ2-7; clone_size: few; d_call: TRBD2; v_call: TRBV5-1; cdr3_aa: CASSLELAGAYEQYF; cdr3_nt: TGCGCCAGCAGCTTGGAATTAGCGGGAGCCTACGAGCAGTACTTC
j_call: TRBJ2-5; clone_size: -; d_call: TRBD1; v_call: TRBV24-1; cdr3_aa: CATSDLGTGQYQETQYF; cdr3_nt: TGTGCCACCAGTGATTTAGGGACAGGACAGTACCAAGAGACCCAGTACTTC
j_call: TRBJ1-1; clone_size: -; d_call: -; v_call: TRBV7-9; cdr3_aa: CASSFGEHTEAFF; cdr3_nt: TGTGCCAGCAGCTTCGGGGAGCACACTGAAGCTTTCTTT
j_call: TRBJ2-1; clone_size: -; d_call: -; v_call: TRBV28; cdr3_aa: CASGYNEQFF; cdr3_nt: TGTGCCAGCGGCTACAATGAGCAGTTCTTC
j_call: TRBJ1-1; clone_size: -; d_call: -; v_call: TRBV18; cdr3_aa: CASSPSADTEAFF; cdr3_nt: TGTGCCAGCTCACCATCCGCGGACACTGAAGCTTTCTTT
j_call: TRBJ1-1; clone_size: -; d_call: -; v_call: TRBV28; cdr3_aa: CASSNPGTVEAFF; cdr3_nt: TGTGCCAGCAGTAACCCCGGGACGGTTGAAGCTTTCTTT
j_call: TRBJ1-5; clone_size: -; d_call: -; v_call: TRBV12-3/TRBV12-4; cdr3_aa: CASSWGQRMNQPQLF; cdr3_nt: TGTGCCAGCAGTTGGGGACAACGGATGAATCAGCCCCAGCTTTTT
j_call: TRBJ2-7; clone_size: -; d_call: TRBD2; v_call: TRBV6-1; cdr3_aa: CASSGWTSGKGEQYF; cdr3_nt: TGTGCCAGCAGTGGATGGACTAGCGGGAAAGGCGAGCAGTACTTC
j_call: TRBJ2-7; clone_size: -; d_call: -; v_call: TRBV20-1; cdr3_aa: CSANLATRPQYEQYF; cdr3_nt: TGCAGTGCTAACCTAGCGACTCGCCCACAATACGAGCAGTACTTC
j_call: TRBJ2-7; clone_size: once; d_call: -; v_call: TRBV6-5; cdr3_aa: CASRSRAHYEQYF; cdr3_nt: TGTGCCAGCAGGTCCCGGGCACACTACGAGCAGTACTTC
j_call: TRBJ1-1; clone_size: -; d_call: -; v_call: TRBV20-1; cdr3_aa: CSAREARGAMEAFF; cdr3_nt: TGCAGTGCTAGAGAAGCCAGGGGCGCAATGGAAGCTTTCTTT
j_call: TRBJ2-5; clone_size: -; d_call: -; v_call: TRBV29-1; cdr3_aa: CSVWGRAQETQYF; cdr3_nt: TGCAGCGTTTGGGGACGTGCCCAAGAGACCCAGTACTTC
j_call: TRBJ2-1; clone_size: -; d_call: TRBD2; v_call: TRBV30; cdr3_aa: CALGRGWDDQFF; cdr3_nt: TGTGCCCTAGGGAGGGGTTGGGATGATCAGTTCTTC
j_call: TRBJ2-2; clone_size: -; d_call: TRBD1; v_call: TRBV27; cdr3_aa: CASRPQQGAGELFF; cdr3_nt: TGTGCCAGCAGGCCCCAACAGGGGGCCGGGGAGCTGTTTTTT
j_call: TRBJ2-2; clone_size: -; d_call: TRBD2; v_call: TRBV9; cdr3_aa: CASSPGLAGVNTGELFF; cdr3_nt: TGTGCCAGCAGCCCGGGACTAGCGGGAGTTAACACCGGGGAGCTGTTTTTT
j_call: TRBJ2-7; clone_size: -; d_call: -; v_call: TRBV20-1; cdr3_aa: CSARDLGRTYEQYF; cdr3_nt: TGCAGTGCTAGAGATCTTGGCAGGACCTACGAGCAGTACTTC
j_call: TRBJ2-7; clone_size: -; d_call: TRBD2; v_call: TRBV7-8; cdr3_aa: CASSSTSGSLYEQYF; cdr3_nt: TGTGCCAGCAGCTCGACTAGCGGGAGCCTATACGAGCAGTACTTC
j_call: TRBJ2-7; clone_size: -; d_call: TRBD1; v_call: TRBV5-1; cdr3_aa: CASSLWTGSYEQYF; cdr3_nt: TGCGCCAGCAGCTTGTGGACAGGGTCCTACGAGCAGTACTTC
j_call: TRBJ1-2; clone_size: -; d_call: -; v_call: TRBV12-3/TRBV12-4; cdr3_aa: CASSFWGYGYTF; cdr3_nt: TGTGCCAGCAGCTTTTGGGGCTATGGCTACACCTTC
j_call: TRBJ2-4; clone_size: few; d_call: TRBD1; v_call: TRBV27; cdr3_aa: CASSPQGAKNIQYF; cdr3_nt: TGTGCCAGCAGTCCACAGGGGGCCAAAAACATTCAGTACTTC
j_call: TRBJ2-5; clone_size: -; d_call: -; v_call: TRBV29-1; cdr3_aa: CSVSGGGKTQYF; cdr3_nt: TGCAGCGTTAGTGGTGGGGGGAAGACCCAGTACTTC
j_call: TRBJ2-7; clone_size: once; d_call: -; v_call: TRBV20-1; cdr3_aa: CSARFGQQYF; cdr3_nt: TGCAGTGCTAGGTTCGGACAGCAGTACTTC
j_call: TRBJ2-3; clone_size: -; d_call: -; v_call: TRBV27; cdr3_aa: CASSQRVPDTQYF; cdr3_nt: TGTGCCAGCAGTCAGAGGGTTCCAGATACGCAGTATTTT
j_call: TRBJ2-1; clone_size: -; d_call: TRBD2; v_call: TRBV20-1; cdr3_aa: CSAGPGLAVSYNEQFF; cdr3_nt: TGCAGTGCTGGGCCGGGACTAGCGGTTTCCTACAATGAGCAGTTCTTC
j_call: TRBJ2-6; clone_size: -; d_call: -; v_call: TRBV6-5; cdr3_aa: CASSYVPGAGANVLTF; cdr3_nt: TGTGCCAGCAGTTACGTCCCAGGGGCTGGGGCCAACGTCCTGACTTTC
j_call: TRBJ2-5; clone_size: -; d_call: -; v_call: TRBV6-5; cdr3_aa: CASGPRLGQETQYF; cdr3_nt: TGTGCCAGCGGGCCAAGACTAGGACAAGAGACCCAGTACTTC
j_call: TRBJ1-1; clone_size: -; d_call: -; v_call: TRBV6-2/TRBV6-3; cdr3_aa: CASSPLINGNTEAFF; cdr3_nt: TGTGCCAGCAGTCCCCTCATAAACGGGAACACTGAAGCTTTCTTT
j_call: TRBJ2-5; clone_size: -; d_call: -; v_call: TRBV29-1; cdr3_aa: CSVDTGAETQYF; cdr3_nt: TGCAGCGTTGACACCGGGGCTGAGACCCAGTACTTC
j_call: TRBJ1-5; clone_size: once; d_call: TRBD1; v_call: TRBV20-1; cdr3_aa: CSVGTGRKDQPQHF; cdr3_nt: TGCAGTGTCGGGACAGGGAGGAAAGATCAGCCCCAGCATTTT
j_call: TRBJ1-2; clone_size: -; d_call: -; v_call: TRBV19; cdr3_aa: CASRGVFYGYTF; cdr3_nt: TGTGCCAGTCGAGGGGTCTTCTATGGCTACACCTTC
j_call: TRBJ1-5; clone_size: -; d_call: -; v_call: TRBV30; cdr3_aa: CAWRLGGAGSNQPQHF; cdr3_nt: TGTGCCTGGAGATTAGGTGGAGCGGGGAGCAATCAGCCCCAGCATTTT
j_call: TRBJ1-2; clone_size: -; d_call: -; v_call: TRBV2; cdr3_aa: CASKAGMDYGYTF; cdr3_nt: TGTGCCAGCAAGGCAGGGATGGACTATGGCTACACCTTC
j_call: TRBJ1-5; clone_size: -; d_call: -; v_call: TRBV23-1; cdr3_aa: CARGSGSNQPQHF; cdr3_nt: TGCGCCAGGGGATCAGGGAGCAATCAGCCCCAGCATTTT
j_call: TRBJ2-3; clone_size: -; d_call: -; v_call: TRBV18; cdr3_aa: CASSTTFTDTQYF; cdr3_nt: TGTGCCAGCTCAACGACCTTCACAGATACGCAGTATTTT
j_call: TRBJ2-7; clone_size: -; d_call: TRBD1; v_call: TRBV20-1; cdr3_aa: CSARDRGPHEQYF; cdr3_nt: TGCAGTGCTAGAGACAGGGGGCCTCACGAGCAGTACTTC